The rows below give T cell receptor beta chains drawn from one sample of a study of molecular identifiers for immune sequencing clone quantification. TCRdb itself ran the PCR reads through MiXCR, one entry per CDR3 protein. The data show over 600,000 distinct CDR3 sequences, 15% to 20% seen once. The specimen was naive CD8+ T cells from blood, with Jurkat cell RNA spiked in. All receptors come from a human donor in good health. Some libraries in this study had Jurkat cell RNA spiked in. Each CDR3 is given with its conserved first and last residue. A D gene is named only where the DNA matches it firmly. Some rows mark clone size as missing; the rest say once, few, many or name a class of expanded clone.

size	D	V	J	CDR3	DNA
many	NA	TRBV5-6	TRBJ2-7	CASSLRVEQYF	TGTGCCAGCAGCCTACGGGTCGAGCAGTACTTC
many	NA	TRBV2	TRBJ1-2	CATNVGPRTTNYGYTF	TGTGCTACGAATGTTGGGCCCAGAACTACTAACTATGGCTACACCTTC
many	NA	TRBV19	TRBJ2-3	CASSIFGSTDTQYF	TGTGCCAGCAGTATATTCGGGAGCACAGATACGCAGTATTTT
many	NA	TRBV12-3/TRBV12-4	TRBJ2-4	CASSFVGENIQYF	TGTGCCAGCAGTTTTGTAGGGGAGAACATTCAGTACTTC
many	TRBD2	TRBV7-2	TRBJ2-1	CASTTLGGTPRNEQFF	TGTGCCAGCACCACTTTGGGGGGGACCCCTCGTAATGAGCAGTTCTTC
NA	TRBD1	TRBV15	TRBJ1-1	CATTLIPGQGEDTEAFF	TGTGCCACCACCCTCATCCCGGGACAGGGGGAGGACACTGAAGCTTTCTTT
few	NA	TRBV30	TRBJ2-1	CAWSVADSSSYNEQFF	TGTGCCTGGAGTGTCGCGGACAGTTCATCCTACAATGAGCAGTTCTTC
many	TRBD1	TRBV7-9	TRBJ2-5	CASSVSPDRTQETQYF	TGTGCCAGCAGCGTTTCCCCGGACAGGACCCAAGAGACCCAGTACTTC
NA	NA	TRBV4-1	TRBJ2-1	CASTPERPGAYSEQFF	TGCGCCAGCACCCCAGAGCGACCGGGAGCCTACAGTGAGCAGTTCTTC
many	NA	TRBV11-2	TRBJ2-1	CASSLWSADNEQFF	TGTGCCAGCAGCTTATGGTCTGCGGACAATGAGCAGTTCTTC
many	TRBD2	TRBV7-2	TRBJ2-3	CASSLPSGGEDTQYF	TGTGCCAGCAGCTTACCTAGCGGGGGGGAGGATACGCAGTATTTT
many	NA	TRBV7-2	TRBJ2-2	CASSFSTGELFF	TGTGCCAGCAGCTTCAGCACCGGGGAGCTGTTTTTT
many	TRBD2	TRBV6-2/TRBV6-3	TRBJ2-4	CASSYSRQPTSTQGDIQYF	TGTGCCAGCAGTTACAGCAGACAGCCGACTAGCACCCAAGGGGACATTCAGTACTTC
many	NA	TRBV4-3	TRBJ2-2	CASSARLRRENPGELFF	TGCGCCAGCAGCGCTAGACTTAGACGGGAGAATCCCGGGGAGCTGTTTTTT
few	TRBD1	TRBV12-3/TRBV12-4	TRBJ2-1	CASSTDRVGRNEQFF	TGTGCCAGCAGCACCGACAGGGTTGGACGGAATGAGCAGTTCTTC
many	NA	TRBV7-9	TRBJ1-1	CASSLEARGETEAFF	TGTGCCAGCAGCTTAGAAGCCAGGGGTGAAACTGAAGCTTTCTTT
many	TRBD2	TRBV27	TRBJ2-7	CASSSLRISGGAVPYEQYF	TGTGCCAGCAGTTCTCTTCGTATTAGCGGGGGGGCCGTGCCCTACGAGCAGTACTTC
NA	NA	TRBV4-2	TRBJ2-2	CASSHPTGSGELFF	TGTGCCAGCAGCCACCCAACAGGGTCCGGGGAGCTGTTTTTT
NA	NA	TRBV12-3/TRBV12-4	TRBJ2-2	CASSFGNYVADRTGELFF	TGTGCCAGCAGTTTTGGGAATTACGTAGCGGATCGCACCGGGGAGCTGTTTTTT
many	TRBD1	TRBV7-9	TRBJ2-7	CASSLVGTGDIEQYF	TGTGCCAGCAGCTTAGTGGGGACAGGGGATATTGAGCAGTACTTC
many	TRBD1	TRBV7-9	TRBJ2-7	CASSGWTGYEQYF	TGTGCCAGCAGCGGATGGACAGGGTACGAGCAGTACTTC
many	NA	TRBV12-3/TRBV12-4	TRBJ1-5	CASSLPTDYSNQPQHF	TGTGCCAGCAGCCTCCCGACAGACTATAGCAATCAGCCCCAGCATTTT
many	NA	TRBV25-1	TRBJ2-5	CASRGLSETQYF	TGTGCCAGTAGGGGTCTATCAGAGACCCAGTACTTC
many	TRBD2	TRBV7-8	TRBJ2-1	CASSLLAGDRYNEQFF	TGTGCCAGCAGCTTACTAGCGGGGGACCGCTACAATGAGCAGTTCTTC
many	NA	TRBV19	TRBJ2-5	CASSIDGGLYQETQYF	TGTGCCAGTAGTATAGATGGAGGCCTGTACCAAGAGACCCAGTACTTC
many	TRBD1	TRBV6-5	TRBJ2-7	CASSSRDRVHEQYF	TGTGCCAGCAGTTCCCGGGACAGGGTCCACGAGCAGTACTTC
many	TRBD1	TRBV14	TRBJ2-5	CASSQFWTGGQETQYF	TGTGCCAGCAGCCAATTCTGGACAGGGGGCCAAGAGACCCAGTACTTC
many	TRBD1	TRBV27	TRBJ2-7	CASTLTTGGGYEQYF	TGTGCCAGCACCTTAACGACAGGGGGCGGGTACGAGCAGTACTTC
NA	TRBD1	TRBV3-1	TRBJ2-1	CASSTKTRQGFGYNEQFF	TGTGCCAGCAGCACAAAAACCCGACAGGGATTTGGGTACAATGAGCAGTTCTTC
many	TRBD2	TRBV6-5	TRBJ2-7	CASSYTLAGVYEQYF	TGTGCCAGCAGTTACACACTAGCGGGGGTATACGAGCAGTACTTC
NA	TRBD2	TRBV28	TRBJ2-7	CASRGAGVYEQYF	TGTGCCAGCCGGGGAGCGGGAGTCTACGAGCAGTACTTC
many	TRBD2	TRBV4-3	TRBJ2-1	CASSPRTSGSSYNEQFF	TGCGCCAGCAGCCCGAGGACTAGCGGGAGCTCCTACAATGAGCAGTTCTTC
many	TRBD1	TRBV20-1	TRBJ1-5	CSAGQGDQPQHF	TGCAGTGCTGGACAGGGTGATCAGCCCCAGCATTTT
few	TRBD1	TRBV12-3/TRBV12-4	TRBJ1-2	CASTWTGADGYTF	TGTGCCAGCACCTGGACAGGCGCGGATGGCTACACCTTC
NA	NA	TRBV9	TRBJ2-7	CASSVVPPGQPPSRGYEQYF	TGTGCCAGCAGCGTAGTTCCCCCGGGACAACCTCCCAGCCGAGGCTACGAGCAGTACTTC
NA	TRBD2	TRBV28	TRBJ2-7	CASSSLSRLAEHYEQYF	TGTGCCAGCAGTTCGCTTTCAAGACTAGCGGAGCACTACGAGCAGTACTTC